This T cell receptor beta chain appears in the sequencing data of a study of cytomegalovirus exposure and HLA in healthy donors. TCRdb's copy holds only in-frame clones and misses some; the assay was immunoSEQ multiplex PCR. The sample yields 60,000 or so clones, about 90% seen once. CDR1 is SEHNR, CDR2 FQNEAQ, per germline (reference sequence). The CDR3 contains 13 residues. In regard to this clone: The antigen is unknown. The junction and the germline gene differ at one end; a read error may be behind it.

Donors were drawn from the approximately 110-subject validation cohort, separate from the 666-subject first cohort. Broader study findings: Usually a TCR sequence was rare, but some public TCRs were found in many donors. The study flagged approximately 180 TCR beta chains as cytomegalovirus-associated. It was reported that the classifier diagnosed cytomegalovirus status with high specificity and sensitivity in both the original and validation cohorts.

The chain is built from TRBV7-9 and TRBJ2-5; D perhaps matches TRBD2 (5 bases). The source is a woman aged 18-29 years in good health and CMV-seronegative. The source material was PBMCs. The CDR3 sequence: CASSFGWGEIQYF. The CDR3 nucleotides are TGTGCCAGCAGCTTTGGCTGGGGAGAGATCCAGTACTTC.